A selection of T cell receptor beta chains follows, all from one sample in a study of regulatory dendritic cells for organ transplantation. What these receptors recognize is not known. Using immunoSEQ multiplex PCR, the repertoire was profiled, and TCRdb retains in-frame clones only, with some absent. Found here are about 10,000 clones, roughly two thirds of them singletons; the top ten hold approximately 0.57%. Sequencing input: naive CD4+ T cells from blood cultured with dendritic cells. These TCRs come from a human donor in good health. CDR3s include the opening cysteine and the closing phenylalanine or tryptophan. D genes are given only for firm matches. Size is stated for part of the rows, as once, few or many counts, or as a class when the clone is expanded.

j_call,v_call,clone_size,d_call,cdr3_nt,cdr3_aa
TRBJ1-2,TRBV7-9,few,.,TGTGCCAGCAGCTTAGTAAGAGCGACAGCTAACTATGGCTACACCTTC,CASSLVRATANYGYTF
TRBJ1-6,TRBV6-1,.,.,TGTGCCAGCAGTGAGCGGGGGGGGCGGGCTGGTTCACCCCTCCACTTT,CASSERGGRAGSPLHF
TRBJ2-5,TRBV5-1,.,TRBD2,TGCGCCAGCAGCACCTCACTAGCGGGGCTCCAAGAGACCCAGTACTTC,CASSTSLAGLQETQYF
TRBJ1-5,TRBV4-1,.,.,TGCGCCAGCAGCCAGTATCCGGGACACTTGGGGCAGCCCCAGCATTTT,CASSQYPGHLGQPQHF
TRBJ1-5,TRBV7-2,.,.,TGTGCCAGCAGCCCCCCGGGGCAGCCCCAGCATTTT,CASSPPGQPQHF
TRBJ2-7,TRBV7-2,once,TRBD2,TGTGCCAGCAGCTTCGCCGGGGGGGCAAGAGAGCAGTACTTC,CASSFAGGAREQYF
TRBJ2-5,TRBV7-2,.,TRBD2,TGTGCCAGCAGCTTAGCGGGGACTAGCGGCCAAGAGACCCAGTACTTC,CASSLAGTSGQETQYF
TRBJ2-6,TRBV4-2,few,TRBD1,TGTGCCAGCAGCCCCTCCTGGGGGCAGGGGGCTAAAATCCGTACCTCTGGGGCCAACGTCCTGACTTTC,CASSPSWGQGAKIRTSGANVLTF
TRBJ1-2,TRBV4-2,once,.,TGTGCCAGCAGCCCGCCAAACAGGGATGGCTACACCTTC,CASSPPNRDGYTF
TRBJ2-1,TRBV4-2,few,.,TGTGCCAGCAGCCAGCTCCCACCAGACAATGAGCAGTTCTTC,CASSQLPPDNEQFF
TRBJ2-2,TRBV5-4,few,.,TGTGCCAGCAGCCCCTCAGGGATTAACACCGGGGAGCTGTTTTTT,CASSPSGINTGELFF
TRBJ1-6,TRBV21-1,.,.,TGTGCCAGCAGCAAATCCAGGTACGATTCACCCCTCCACTTT,CASSKSRYDSPLHF
TRBJ2-3,TRBV7-2,.,.,TGTGCCAGCAGCTTGCGGGGCCCTAGCACAGATACGCAGTATTTT,CASSLRGPSTDTQYF
TRBJ2-2,TRBV5-4,.,TRBD2,TGTGCCAGCAGCTCCGGGACTAGCGGGGGGGTCACCGGGGAGCTGTTTTTT,CASSSGTSGGVTGELFF
TRBJ1-2,TRBV7-2,.,.,TGTGCCAGCAGCTCCTCGGGGGTCGGCTATGGCTACACCTTC,CASSSSGVGYGYTF
TRBJ2-7,TRBV5-1,.,TRBD2,TGCGCCAGCAGCTTTGCGGGGGGCACCTACGAGCAGTACTTC,CASSFAGGTYEQYF
TRBJ1-5,TRBV7-2,.,.,TGTGCCAGCAGCTTAGGGCAGTCCTTGCCCCAGCATTTT,CASSLGQSLPQHF
TRBJ1-2,TRBV10-2,.,.,TGCGCCAGCAGTGACCAGGGAAACTATGGCTACACCTTC,CASSDQGNYGYTF
TRBJ2-3,TRBV10-3,.,TRBD2,TGTGCCACCGCCCCACTAGCGGGGCGCACAGATACGCAGTATTTT,CATAPLAGRTDTQYF
TRBJ2-7,TRBV5-1,.,.,TGCGCCAGCAGCTCGGTTCGATTAGACGAGCAGTACTTC,CASSSVRLDEQYF
TRBJ1-6,TRBV6-1,.,TRBD1,TGTGCCAGCAGTCAAGACAGGGGTGGGCCCTATAATTCACCCCTCCACTTT,CASSQDRGGPYNSPLHF
TRBJ1-5,TRBV16,.,TRBD1,TGTGCCAGCAGCTTCGACAGGGCAGCGAATCAGCCCCAGCATTTT,CASSFDRAANQPQHF
TRBJ2-1,TRBV6-1,.,.,TGTGCCAGCAGTGAATGGGCGGGTCCTAATGAGCAGTTCTTC,CASSEWAGPNEQFF
TRBJ1-1,TRBV27,.,TRBD1,TGTGCCAGCAGTAGAATGACAGGGGGGGGCACTGAAGCTTTCTTT,CASSRMTGGGTEAFF
TRBJ2-2,TRBV5-1,.,.,TGCGCCAGCAGCTTGGATGTAGGGGGTAACACCGGGGAGCTGTTTTTT,CASSLDVGGNTGELFF
TRBJ2-1,TRBV6-1,.,.,TGTGCCAGCATCGAATCAGGGCGGGGTGAGCAGTTCTTC,CASIESGRGEQFF
TRBJ1-2,TRBV5-4,once,.,TGTGCCAGCAGGCCAGGACAGTCTAACTATGGCTACACCTTC,CASRPGQSNYGYTF
TRBJ2-1,TRBV7-2,once,TRBD2,TGTGCCAGCAGCTTATGGGGCGGGGGGAATAACAATGAGCAGTTCTTC,CASSLWGGGNNNEQFF